These 7 T cell receptor beta chains share one sample of origin, sequenced in a study of T-cell memory formation after mild COVID-19. TCRdb reanalysed the 5' RACE reads using MiXCR and keeps one entry per CDR3 protein. The profile covers under 450,000 distinct CDR3 sequences, with around an eighth appearing a single time and around 22% taken by the ten largest. Sequenced material: PBMCs or a T cell subset sorted from them (not recorded which). Receptor source: a man aged 18-30 years who had mild COVID-19 (a few samples of this study predate the infection). Cell type and time point are not known.

This clonotype was detected only a few times. The chain joins TRBV25-1 to TRBJ2-5; D is ambiguous. This CDR3 contains 12 residues. The V end was cut by 7 bases, the J end by 5 bases, with 11 bases between. From germline, CDR1 is MGHDK and CDR2 SYGVNS. The CDR3 spells CASTGELETQYF. For the CDR3, the DNA is TGTGCCAGCACAGGAGAATTGGAGACCCAGTACTTC. Filled out from reference TRBV25-1 and TRBJ2-5, the complete variable domain reads EADIYQTPRYLVIGTGKKITLECSQTMGHDKMYWYQQDPGMELHLIHYSYGVNSTEKGDLSSESTVSRIRTEHFPLTLESARPSHTSQYLCASTGELETQYFGPGTRLLVL.

This clonotype was counted only a few times. Without the conserved terminal phenylalanine or tryptophan, this CDR3 likely stems from a read error. Because the CDR3's place on the DNA is in doubt, the DNA is left out and the CDR3 is given as listed by TCRdb. V is TRBV7-9 and J is TRBJ2-1; the D segment call TRBD2 is taken from the table without a DNA check. With termini counted, the CDR3 has 12 amino acids. The germline V gene has CDR1 SEHNR and CDR2 FQNEAQ (reference sequence). Here the CDR3 reads CASSFGLGSLLL.

This clonotype was seen a few times. CDR3 in amino acids: CSARVGTLPFGNIQYF. The DNA of the CDR3 is TGCAGTGCTAGAGTAGGTACCCTCCCGTTCGGGAACATTCAGTACTTC. The chain uses TRBV20-1 and TRBJ2-4; D is unclear. Germline CDR1 DFQATT, CDR2 SNEGSKA (reference sequence). Trimming removed 1 base at V and 7 bases at J, with 20 bases between. The CDR3 runs to 16 residues.

This clonotype was recorded at least ten times. The chain joins TRBV6-2 or TRBV6-3 to TRBJ2-3; D call uncertain. CDR1 and CDR2 from the germline V gene are MNHEY and SVGEGT. V lost 4 bases and J lost 6, with 11 bases in between. The CDR3 extends over 13 amino acids. The CDR3 DNA reads as TGTGCCAGCAGTTCCAATGAGGCCGATACGCAGTATTTT. Translated, it gives CASSSNEADTQYF.

The J gene is TRBJ1-5, the V gene TRBV6-1; D not certain. Between the trimmed V and J ends, which lost 4 bases and 0 bases, there was a span of 7 bases. CDR1 is MNHNS and CDR2 is SASEGT in the germline V gene. The CDR3 has 14 amino acids. This chain's CDR3 is CASSVLDSNQPQHF. The CDR3 DNA is TGTGCCAGCAGTGTACTAGATAGCAATCAGCCCCAGCATTTT.

This chain uses TRBV4-2 with TRBJ1-3; D uncertain. Germline V gene sequence: CDR1 LGHNA, CDR2 YNFKEQ. Trimming pared 0 bases from V and 0 bases from J, leaving 12 bases between. The CDR3 is 17 amino acids. CDR3 amino acids: CASSQEWSLSSGNTIYF. In nucleotides, the CDR3 is TGTGCCAGCAGCCAAGAATGGTCCTTGAGCTCTGGAAACACCATATATTTT.

The rearrangement joins TRBV6-5 to TRBJ2-1; D gene unclear. The ends were cut back, 5 bases at V and 8 bases at J, with 19 bases in the middle. The CDR3 consists of 15 residues. CDR1 and CDR2 (germline): MNHEY, SVGAGI. CDR3 bases: TGTGCCAGCAGTCCGAGACAACAATCAAGGGATGAGCAGTTCTTC. Residues: CASSPRQQSRDEQFF.